The clone carrying this T cell receptor (beta chain) was counted at least ten times. Each CDR3 protein gets one entry after TCRdb re-called the 5' RACE reads with MiXCR. The data contain approximately 250,000 distinct CDR3 sequences, approximately 6.3% of them singletons. V was trimmed by 0 bases and J by 6 bases, leaving 11 bases between them. CDR3 length equals 14 residues. Germline V lookup: CDR1 SGHRS, CDR2 YFSETQ. This specimen belongs to a study of T cells after yellow fever vaccination. The source was CD4+ T cells sorted from PBMCs, collected on the day of the yellow fever booster vaccination. This receptor was taken from a man aged 25-45 years who received the YFV17D yellow fever vaccine. The chain combines TRBV5-1 with TRBJ2-3; TRBD2 is a possible D gene (6 bases). The CDR3 DNA follows: TGCGCCAGCAGCTTGGGTACGGGGGAGGATACGCAGTATTTT. Translated: CASSLGTGEDTQYF.